These 30 T cell receptor beta chains were all obtained from the same sample, sequenced in a study of blood T cell repertoires in COVID-19 (dated by TCRdb to 2020 to 2021). Libraries were constructed by the immunoSEQ multiplex PCR assay. The clones in this table, taken by TCRdb from immuneACCESS, are in-frame only. Not every clone is retained; where verified, under half of the shortfall comes from an unresolved V gene, and the cause of the rest is unknown. Recorded for this sample are about 520,000 clones; 70% to 90% of them occurred a single time. The ten most abundant clones make up 3% to 4% of the sample. Source material: peripheral blood. The receptors shown here come from a human donor in a cohort sampled during active COVID-19.

J is TRBJ2-2 and V is TRBV7-3; D is perhaps TRBD2 (6 bases). V dropped 2 bases and J dropped 4 bases, with 26 bases sitting between them. The germline V gene has CDR1 SGHTA and CDR2 FQGTGA. This CDR3 region has 20 residues. CDR3 coding DNA: TGTGCCAGCAGCTTAGGGCGGGGCGGGGATTTCCTGTGGGGCACCGGGGAGCTGTTTTTT. It encodes CASSLGRGGDFLWGTGELFF.

This clone was counted a few times. The chain is built from TRBV19 and TRBJ1-5; D is unresolved. Trimming stripped 5 bases from V and 0 bases from J, with 11 bases between. CDR1 and CDR2 (germline): LNHDA, SQIVND (reference sequence). The CDR3 runs to 15 residues. The CDR3 is CASSVLPYSNQPQHF. Here the CDR3 DNA reads TGTGCCAGTAGTGTCCTACCTTATAGCAATCAGCCCCAGCATTTT.

This clone was found a few times. The gene calls are TRBV5-5 and TRBJ2-1; 11 nucleotides line up with TRBD2. Germline loops: CDR1 SGHKS, CDR2 YYEKEE (reference sequence). V lost 2 bases and J lost 10; bases outside the gene matches: 5. This CDR3 spans 14 amino acids. The CDR3 bases are TGTGCCAGCAGCTTTGGGTTAGCGGGAGGGGAGCAGTTCTTC. Translating it yields CASSFGLAGGEQFF.

The chain joins TRBV6-1 to TRBJ1-4; 9 nucleotides agree with TRBD1. This CDR3 has 15 amino acids. The ends lost 3 bases at V and 8 bases at J; junction bases unmatched: 7. The V gene's germline CDR1 is MNHNS and CDR2 SASEGT. The CDR3 region has the DNA TGTGCCAGCAGTGACCCGGGACAGGGATACGAAAAACTGTTTTTT. Its translation: CASSDPGQGYEKLFF.

V gene TRBV7-2 combines with J gene TRBJ2-7; D possibly corresponds to TRBD1 (7 bases). There are 16 residues in the CDR3. The germline V gene has CDR1 SGHTA and CDR2 FQGNSA. The V end lost 2 bases, the J end lost 0 bases, and 14 bases lay between the germline ends. For the CDR3, the DNA is TGTGCCAGCAGCTTACCAGGGGGGAGAAGCTCCTACGAGCAGTACTTC. Encoded protein: CASSLPGGRSSYEQYF.

The chain employs TRBV4-1 and TRBJ1-3; TRBD1 is a possible D gene (5 bases). V gave up 0 bases and J gave up 5 bases, with 11 bases separating them. The CDR3 is made up of 15 amino acids. Per the germline V gene, CDR1 is MGHRA and CDR2 is YSYEKL. This CDR3 is CASSQEGQGRNTIYF. The CDR3 nucleotides read TGCGCCAGCAGCCAAGAAGGGCAGGGCCGAAACACCATATATTTT.

V is TRBV4-1 and J is TRBJ1-4; 7 bases agree with TRBD1. Germline CDR1 and CDR2: MGHRA and YSYEKL. The CDR3 contains 15 residues. Unmatched junction bases numbered 4, after V lost 1 base and J lost 5 bases. The CDR3 is CASSQAGTDNEKLFF. The DNA for the CDR3 is TGCGCCAGCAGCCAAGCCGGGACAGACAATGAAAAACTGTTTTTT.

The genes are TRBV18 and TRBJ1-5; 7 bases fit TRBD1. V trimming: 3 bases; J trimming: 5 bases; junction bases outside the gene matches: 7. The germline gives CDR1 KGHSH, CDR2 LQKENI. This CDR3 has 15 amino acids. Written as DNA, the CDR3 is TGTGCCAGCTCACCCTTGTCAGGGGGAGATCAGCCCCAGCATTTT. It yields the protein CASSPLSGGDQPQHF.

V usage is TRBV5-1 and J usage is TRBJ2-1; 10 bases align to TRBD2. The CDR3 runs to 15 residues. Germline CDR1 SGHRS, CDR2 YFSETQ. The junction had 9 bases not matched to a gene; V was cut back by 3 bases and J by 9 bases. The CDR3 sequence: CASSSELAGTVEQFF. The CDR3 DNA follows: TGCGCCAGCAGCTCCGAACTAGCGGGGACGGTTGAGCAGTTCTTC.

As for this clone: Other DNA sequences within the sample encode an identical CDR3. The rearrangement uses TRBV9 and TRBJ2-3, with D unclear. Trimming left V 0 bases short and J 4 bases short, with 6 bases between. Germline assignment: CDR1 SGDLS and CDR2 YYNGEE. The CDR3 loop spans 13 amino acids. The DNA of the CDR3 is TGTGCCAGCAGCGTAGGTACTGCAGATACGCAGTATTTT. Amino acid sequence: CASSVGTADTQYF.

The table lists this clone with a count of one. The chain combines TRBV27 with TRBJ2-1, with D uncertain. The CDR3 totals 16 residues. The V end was cut by 3 bases, the J end by 4 bases, with 16 bases between. Germline CDR1 reads MNHEY; CDR2 reads SMNVEV (reference sequence). The CDR3 region has the DNA TGTGCCAGCAGTTTCACAAACAAACAGAGATACAATGAGCAGTTCTTC. Residues: CASSFTNKQRYNEQFF.

The genes are TRBV3-1 (or the pseudogene TRBV3-2) and TRBJ1-3, with 7 bases lining up with TRBD1. The CDR3 runs 14 residues. After removal of 3 bases from V and 7 bases from J, the junction contained 6 bases not matched to a gene. CDR1 and CDR2 from the germline V gene are LGHDT and YNNKEL (reference sequence). The CDR3, as DNA: TGTGCCAGCAGCCACCTCGCAGGGGGGAACACCATATATTTT. It specifies CASSHLAGGNTIYF.

V is TRBV19 and J is TRBJ2-2; 7 bases are shared with TRBD1. The germline V gene encodes CDR1 LNHDA and CDR2 SQIVND (reference sequence). V dropped 6 bases and J dropped 1; count of bases not matched to a gene: 5. The CDR3 is made up of 15 amino acids. The CDR3 spells CASRRDRKNTGELFF. The DNA of the CDR3 is TGTGCCAGTAGAAGGGACAGAAAGAACACCGGGGAGCTGTTTTTT.

V usage is TRBV19 and J usage is TRBJ2-6; D perhaps matches TRBD2 (5 bases). Germline V gene lookup returns CDR1 LNHDA and CDR2 SQIVND (reference sequence). V was shortened by 2 bases and J by 12 bases, with 14 bases between the two germline ends. The CDR3 loop spans 14 amino acids. CDR3 loop: CASSITDFLAVLTF. DNA for the CDR3: TGTGCCAGTAGTATAACGGACTTCTTGGCCGTCCTGACTTTC.

The rearrangement links TRBV5-4 to TRBJ2-1; TRBD2 matches 12 bases. Germline CDR1 reads SGHNT; CDR2 reads YYREEE (reference sequence). This CDR3 is built from 15 residues. Trimming took 2 bases from V and 7 from J; bases not matched to a gene: 4. CDR3 nucleotide sequence: TGTGCCAGCAGCTTAAGACTAGCGGGAGATAATGAGCAGTTCTTC. It specifies CASSLRLAGDNEQFF. The whole variable domain, filled in from reference TRBV5-4 and TRBJ2-1, reads ETGVTQSPTHLIKTRGQQVTLRCSSQSGHNTVSWYQQALGQGPQFIFQYYREEENGRGNFPPRFSGLQFPNYSSELNVNALELDDSALYLCASSLRLAGDNEQFFGPGTRLTVL.

The gene calls are TRBV27 and TRBJ2-6; TRBD2 might be the D (5 bases). In germline, CDR1 is MNHEY, CDR2 SMNVEV (reference sequence). Trimming stripped 6 bases from V and 0 bases from J, with 18 bases between. The CDR3 totals 18 residues. The DNA for the CDR3 is TGTGCCAGCAGGGCGGTAAGCTGGGGAGCCTCTGGGGCCAACGTCCTGACTTTC. Its protein product is CASRAVSWGASGANVLTF.

This clone was recorded once. V gene TRBV5-1 combines with J gene TRBJ2-2; D perhaps matches TRBD2 (6 bases). This CDR3 region has 15 residues. V dropped 5 bases and J dropped 0 bases, with 11 bases sitting between them. Germline lookup yields CDR1 SGHRS and CDR2 YFSETQ. The CDR3 loop reads CASRGDSSNTGELFF. CDR3 DNA: TGCGCCAGCAGGGGGGACTCATCGAACACCGGGGAGCTGTTTTTT. The entire variable domain, with the rest obtained from reference TRBV5-1 and TRBJ2-2, is as follows: KAGVTQTPRYLIKTRGQQVTLSCSPISGHRSVSWYQQTPGQGLQFLFEYFSETQRNKGNFPGRFSGRQFSNSRSEMNVSTLELGDSALYLCASRGDSSNTGELFFGEGSRLTVL.

V gene TRBV27 combines with J gene TRBJ1-2; 7 bases line up with TRBD1. The V segment lost 4 bases and the J segment 6 bases; nucleotides outside the gene matches: 5. The CDR3 extends over 13 amino acids. Germline loops: CDR1 MNHEY, CDR2 SMNVEV (reference sequence). The CDR3 nucleotides read TGTGCCAGCAGTTCTTACAGGGGCCATGGCTACACCTTC. Amino acid sequence: CASSSYRGHGYTF.

This chain connects TRBV3-1 (or the pseudogene TRBV3-2) to TRBJ1-2, with unresolved D. Trimming shortened V by 1 base and J by 6 bases, and 3 bases separated the two germline ends. This CDR3 is 11 amino acids long. CDR1 and CDR2 (germline): LGHDT, YNNKEL (reference sequence). This CDR3 reads CASSQGDGYTF. In DNA, the CDR3 is TGTGCCAGCAGCCAAGGCGATGGCTACACCTTC.

The chain is built from TRBV9 and TRBJ1-1; D is undetermined. Trimming shortened V by 2 bases and J by 6 bases, and 14 bases separated the two germline ends. The germline CDR1 and CDR2 sequences are SGDLS and YYNGEE. The CDR3 loop spans 14 amino acids. CDR3 amino acids: CASSVGVFQAEAFF. The CDR3 DNA sequence: TGTGCCAGCAGCGTCGGGGTCTTTCAGGCTGAAGCTTTCTTT.

This sequence joins TRBV23-1 and TRBJ2-3; D may be TRBD2 (5 bases). TRBV23-1 falls under the ORF class, with uncertain function. Trimming pared 5 bases from V and 3 bases from J, leaving 15 bases between. The length of the CDR3 is 15 residues. In DNA form, the CDR3 reads TGCGCCAGCAGTTCGAGACTACCGAAGACAGATACGCAGTATTTT. It is translated as CASSSRLPKTDTQYF.

The chain has TRBV28 and TRBJ2-5; unclear D gene. In germline, CDR1 is MDHEN, CDR2 SYDVKM. Trimming cost V 4 bases and J 4 bases, with 4 bases left between them. The CDR3 loop spans 11 amino acids. The CDR3, as DNA: TGTGCCAGCAGTTCGTCAGAGACCCAGTACTTC. This encodes CASSSSETQYF.

The chain couples TRBV18 to TRBJ1-1; D is ambiguous. The V and J ends lost 4 bases and 3 bases respectively, with 12 bases between them. CDR3 length equals 14 residues. Germline V gene lookup returns CDR1 KGHSH and CDR2 LQKENI. CDR3 coding DNA: TGTGCCAGCTCACAAAATTCGGCGGACACTGAAGCTTTCTTT. Encoded protein: CASSQNSADTEAFF.

The V call is TRBV28, the J call TRBJ1-2, with 9 bases aligning to TRBD1. Trimming removed 3 bases from V and 8 bases from J; junction bases left unmatched: 7. Looked up from germline, CDR1 is MDHEN and CDR2 is SYDVKM. The CDR3 extends over 14 amino acids. The CDR3 region has the DNA TGTGCCAGCAGTTTGAGGGACAGGGTCTTCGGCTACACCTTC. This encodes CASSLRDRVFGYTF.

The rearrangement links TRBV19 to TRBJ2-1; 9 bases are shared with TRBD2. In germline, CDR1 is LNHDA, CDR2 SQIVND (reference sequence). Trimming at V came to 9 bases and at J to 4 bases, leaving 13 bases not matched to a gene. The CDR3 runs to 16 residues. The CDR3 loop is CASSSGRIGGYNEQFF. Written as DNA, the CDR3 is TGTGCCAGCTCGAGCGGGAGGATTGGTGGGTACAATGAGCAGTTCTTC.

V gene TRBV6-4 combines with J gene TRBJ1-3; no clear D. V dropped 10 bases and J dropped 4 bases, with 17 bases sitting between them. CDR3 length: 14 residues. The germline CDR1 and CDR2 sequences are MRHNA and SNTAGT. The CDR3 nucleotides read TGTGCCATCTTTGTGAGCGGTAAAGGAAACACCATATATTTT. Translation: CAIFVSGKGNTIYF.

This chain links TRBV27 with TRBJ1-5; 9 nucleotides align to TRBD1. This CDR3 contains 16 residues. In germline, CDR1 is MNHEY, CDR2 SMNVEV (reference sequence). V shed 5 bases and J 3 bases; nucleotides not matched to a gene: 8. The CDR3 reads CASSGRQGVYNQPQHF. CDR3 in DNA: TGTGCCAGCAGTGGGAGACAGGGGGTATACAATCAGCCCCAGCATTTT.

A single count supports this clone. The chain is built from TRBV24-1 and TRBJ2-1, with 8 nucleotides matching TRBD2. This CDR3 has 16 residues. CDR1 is KGHDR, CDR2 SFDVKD, per germline. V trimming: 3 bases; J trimming: 6 bases; junction bases outside the gene matches: 9. The CDR3 region has the DNA TGTGCCACCAGTGATGGGGGTCTAGCGGGTTTCAATGAGCAGTTCTTC. Amino acid sequence: CATSDGGLAGFNEQFF.

This clone was found once. The rearrangement links TRBV2 to TRBJ2-1; D is possibly TRBD2 (6 bases). In germline, CDR1 is SNHLY, CDR2 FYNNEI. This CDR3 spans 14 amino acids. V was cut by 7 bases and J by 7 bases, with 17 bases left in between. The CDR3 DNA reads TGTGCCAGCAAGGGACGGTTCCGGGAGAATGAGCAGTTCTTC. Encoded protein: CASKGRFRENEQFF.

This sequence joins TRBV19 and TRBJ1-3; D possibly corresponds to TRBD1 (5 bases). Germline V gives CDR1 LNHDA, CDR2 SQIVND (reference sequence). Trimming took 4 bases from V and 1 from J, leaving 8 bases between them. The CDR3 loop spans 14 amino acids. The CDR3 DNA is TGTGCCAGTAGTACGGGGACTTCTGGAAACACCATATATTTT. Its translation: CASSTGTSGNTIYF.